One and the same sample provided the 26 T cell receptor beta chains below, sequenced in a study of T cell responses to AZD1222 COVID-19 vaccine. This table comes from immunoSEQ multiplex PCR, and its TCRdb copy is limited to in-frame clones, with some not included. Counted here are roughly 100,000 clones, around 89% occurring once; the ten biggest clones make up about 2.3%. This material consisted of peripheral blood, taken on day 0 of AZD1222 vaccination. Receptor source: an adult in good health.

CDR3 coding DNA: TGTGCCAGCAGCTCCGTTGGGGGGCCAGCTAACTATGGCTACACCTTC. It yields the protein CASSSVGGPANYGYTF. The chain couples TRBV5-5 to TRBJ1-2, with D possibly being TRBD1 (6 bases). Trimming pared 3 bases from V and 0 bases from J, leaving 15 bases between. The germline gives CDR1 SGHKS, CDR2 YYEKEE (reference sequence). This CDR3 contains 16 residues.

This rearrangement joins TRBV7-2 to TRBJ1-5, with 8 bases fitting TRBD1. CDR3 length: 15 residues. Germline V gene lookup returns CDR1 SGHTA and CDR2 FQGNSA. V dropped 5 bases and J dropped 3; count of bases not matched to a gene: 6. For the CDR3, the DNA is TGTGCCAGCAGCCCTGGACAGGGCCCCAATCAGCCCCAGCATTTT. This sequence encodes CASSPGQGPNQPQHF. Variable domain in full (rest from reference TRBV7-2 and TRBJ1-5): GAGVSQSPSNKVTEKGKDVELRCDPISGHTALYWYRQSLGQGLEFLIYFQGNSAPDKSGLPSDRFSAERTGGSVSTLTIQRTQQEDSAVYLCASSPGQGPNQPQHFGDGTRLSIL.

The chain couples TRBV7-9 to TRBJ1-1; perhaps TRBD1 as D (6 bases). The CDR3 is made up of 15 amino acids. Deletions cut 5 bases from V and 6 bases from J, with 19 bases between. Per the germline V gene, CDR1 is SEHNR and CDR2 is FQNEAQ (reference sequence). CDR3 region: CASSRAGTSGAEAFF. The CDR3 DNA sequence: TGTGCCAGCAGCCGTGCCGGGACATCTGGGGCTGAAGCTTTCTTT.

V is TRBV4-1 and J is TRBJ1-5; no clear D. With 0 bases removed from V and 3 bases from J, the gap between germline ends came to 12 bases. The CDR3 length is 16 residues. Looked up from germline, CDR1 is MGHRA and CDR2 is YSYEKL. The CDR3 DNA sequence: TGCGCCAGCAGCCAAGAGTTAGGTCAACTCAATCAGCCCCAGCATTTT. Encoded protein: CASSQELGQLNQPQHF.

This CDR3 is CATTTGTNEKLFF. CDR3 bases: TGTGCAACAACAACGGGGACTAATGAAAAACTGTTTTTT. The chain links TRBV28 to TRBJ1-4; no clear D gene. The CDR3 loop spans 13 amino acids. CDR1 and CDR2 (germline): MDHEN, SYDVKM.

This clone occurred once. The gene calls are TRBV18 and TRBJ2-5; D is unresolved. The V and J ends lost 2 bases and 0 bases respectively, with 7 bases between them. The germline V gene encodes CDR1 KGHSH and CDR2 LQKENI. The CDR3 runs to 14 residues. The CDR3 loop reads CASSPGYYQETQYF. The CDR3 nucleotides are TGTGCCAGCTCACCAGGGTACTACCAAGAGACCCAGTACTTC. Drawing the rest from reference TRBV18 and TRBJ2-5, the complete variable domain is NAGVMQNPRHLVRRRGQEARLRCSPMKGHSHVYWYRQLPEEGLKFMVYLQKENIIDESGMPKERFSAEFPKEGPSILRIQQVVRGDSAAYFCASSPGYYQETQYFGPGTRLLVL.

The chain has TRBV29-1 and TRBJ2-3; 7 bases match TRBD1. Trimming removed 8 bases from V and 3 bases from J; junction bases left unmatched: 14. The CDR3 extends over 15 amino acids. Germline loops: CDR1 SQVTM, CDR2 ANQGSEA. CDR3 protein: CSLRQGTDSTDTQYF. The CDR3, as DNA: TGCAGCCTCCGCCAGGGGACAGATAGTACAGATACGCAGTATTTT.

The CDR3 is CASRTPGSSGNTIYF. CDR3 sequence (DNA): TGTGCCAGCAGAACACCCGGGAGCTCTGGAAACACCATATATTTT. The rearrangement links TRBV7-2 to TRBJ1-3; D not resolved. CDR3 length: 15 amino acids. Germline loops: CDR1 SGHTA, CDR2 FQGNSA. Trimming took 6 bases from V and 0 from J, leaving 12 bases between them. The full variable domain, with the rest looked up from reference TRBV7-2 and TRBJ1-3, is GAGVSQSPSNKVTEKGKDVELRCDPISGHTALYWYRQSLGQGLEFLIYFQGNSAPDKSGLPSDRFSAERTGGSVSTLTIQRTQQEDSAVYLCASRTPGSSGNTIYFGEGSWLTVV.

The chain carries TRBV13 and TRBJ1-1, with TRBD1 identical over 9 bases. Germline lookup yields CDR1 PRHDT and CDR2 FYEKMQ (reference sequence). This CDR3 is built from 15 residues. V dropped 7 bases and J dropped 8; count of bases not matched to a gene: 14. CDR3 sequence: CASIKQGAKAPEAFF. The CDR3 DNA reads as TGTGCCAGCATCAAACAGGGGGCTAAGGCGCCCGAAGCTTTCTTT. The full variable domain, its missing parts supplied by reference TRBV13 and TRBJ1-1, is AAGVIQSPRHLIKEKRETATLKCYPIPRHDTVYWYQQGPGQDPQFLISFYEKMQSDKGSIPDRFSAQQFSDYHSELNMSSLELGDSALYFCASIKQGAKAPEAFFGQGTRLTVV.

V and J are TRBV6-5 and TRBJ2-1; 10 nucleotides line up with TRBD2. J lost 4 bases, V lost 6 bases, and 6 bases had no gene match. Germline CDR1 MNHEY, CDR2 SVGAGI. This CDR3 has 15 residues. The CDR3 DNA reads TGTGCCAGCAGGCCTAGCGGGAGTCAGTACAATGAGCAGTTCTTC. This encodes CASRPSGSQYNEQFF.

The rearrangement uses TRBV5-4 and TRBJ1-5; 7 positions match TRBD1. Germline CDR1 is SGHNT and CDR2 is YYREEE (reference sequence). V was clipped by 3 bases and J by 3 bases; unmatched bases: 3. CDR3 length: 14 residues. The CDR3 DNA follows: TGTGCCAGCAGCTCCGGGACAGACAATCAGCCCCAGCATTTT. Amino acids: CASSSGTDNQPQHF.

The chain couples TRBV19 to TRBJ1-5; 8 bases are shared with TRBD1. CDR1 and CDR2 from the germline V gene are LNHDA and SQIVND (reference sequence). V trimming: 4 bases; J trimming: 2 bases; junction bases outside the gene matches: 1. This CDR3 comprises 14 residues. The DNA of the CDR3 is TGTGCCAGTAGTACGGGACAGGGCAATCAGCCCCAGCATTTT. Translating gives CASSTGQGNQPQHF. Variable domain in full (rest from reference TRBV19 and TRBJ1-5): DGGITQSPKYLFRKEGQNVTLSCEQNLNHDAMYWYRQDPGQGLRLIYYSQIVNDFQKGDIAEGYSVSREKKESFPLTVTSAQKNPTAFYLCASSTGQGNQPQHFGDGTRLSIL.

In regard to this clone: The junction departs from the called germline gene at one end, perhaps through a read error. The chain couples TRBV19 to TRBJ1-1; D remains ambiguous. CDR3 length equals 11 residues. CDR1 is LNHDA, CDR2 SQIVND, per germline (reference sequence). CDR3 in amino acids: CASSTGPDAFF. CDR3 bases: TGTGCCAGTAGTACCGGACCTGACGCTTTCTTT.

This rearrangement joins TRBV7-8 to TRBJ2-5; TRBD2 matches 8 bases. The CDR3 has 15 residues. Trimming at V came to 5 bases and at J to 4 bases, leaving 9 bases not matched to a gene. From germline, CDR1 is SGHVS and CDR2 FQNEAQ. CDR3 sequence reads: CASSPGRAGGETQYF. The CDR3 DNA reads TGTGCCAGCAGCCCAGGACGGGCGGGAGGAGAGACCCAGTACTTC.

The chain carries TRBV19 and TRBJ1-3, with 8 bases lining up with TRBD1. From germline, CDR1 is LNHDA and CDR2 SQIVND (reference sequence). V lost 5 bases to trimming and J lost 2 bases; unmatched junction nucleotides: 8. The CDR3 totals 16 residues. The CDR3 DNA sequence: TGTGCCAGTAGTCTCCGACAGGGGAGAGCTGGAAACACCATATATTTT. The encoded protein is CASSLRQGRAGNTIYF. The whole variable domain, filled in from reference TRBV19 and TRBJ1-3, reads DGGITQSPKYLFRKEGQNVTLSCEQNLNHDAMYWYRQDPGQGLRLIYYSQIVNDFQKGDIAEGYSVSREKKESFPLTVTSAQKNPTAFYLCASSLRQGRAGNTIYFGEGSWLTVV.

This clone was counted only a few times. The chain has TRBV5-1 and TRBJ1-3; 8 bases agree with TRBD1. The V gene's germline CDR1 is SGHRS and CDR2 YFSETQ. CDR3 size: 15 residues. The V and J ends lost 4 bases and 2 bases, in that order; junction bases with no gene match: 5. The CDR3 DNA reads as TGCGCCAGCAGCAGACAGGGGCCCCCTGGAAACACCATATATTTT. Protein product: CASSRQGPPGNTIYF. The variable domain in full, with the rest retrieved from reference TRBV5-1 and TRBJ1-3, is KAGVTQTPRYLIKTRGQQVTLSCSPISGHRSVSWYQQTPGQGLQFLFEYFSETQRNKGNFPGRFSGRQFSNSRSEMNVSTLELGDSALYLCASSRQGPPGNTIYFGEGSWLTVV.

This chain connects TRBV2 to TRBJ2-3; 9 nucleotides agree with TRBD2. V gave up 6 bases and J gave up 0 bases; unmatched junction bases: 19. The CDR3 is 20 residues long. The germline V gene has CDR1 SNHLY and CDR2 FYNNEI. The CDR3, as DNA: TGTGCCAGCAGGGCCCCTCAGGGGCTAGCGGGGACCACTAGCACAGATACGCAGTATTTT. This encodes CASRAPQGLAGTTSTDTQYF. The full variable domain, with the rest looked up from reference TRBV2 and TRBJ2-3, is EPEVTQTPSHQVTQMGQEVILRCVPISNHLYFYWYRQILGQKVEFLVSFYNNEISEKSEIFDDQFSVERPDGSNFTLKIRSTKLEDSAMYFCASRAPQGLAGTTSTDTQYFGPGTRLTVL.

The genes are TRBV28 and TRBJ1-6; D not certain. Looked up from germline, CDR1 is MDHEN and CDR2 is SYDVKM. The CDR3 spans 14 residues. V lost 5 bases and J lost 1, with 6 bases in between. CDR3 coding DNA: TGTGCCAGCAGTACCGGGTCCTATAATTCACCCCTCCACTTT. It codes for CASSTGSYNSPLHF.

The chain uses TRBV5-4 and TRBJ1-2; D possibly corresponds to TRBD1 (6 bases). The V gene lost 4 bases and the J gene lost 2 bases, with 15 bases spanning the gap. The CDR3 consists of 15 residues. The germline gives CDR1 SGHNT, CDR2 YYREEE (reference sequence). The DNA of the CDR3 is TGTGCCAGCAGCCCAAGTCCGGACAGCAACTATGGCTACACCTTC. It specifies CASSPSPDSNYGYTF.

V is TRBV7-6 and J is TRBJ2-7; weak D call: TRBD2 (5 bases). The CDR3 is 16 amino acids. Germline values: CDR1 SGHVS, CDR2 FNYEAQ. Trimming removed 0 bases from V and 3 bases from J, with 15 bases in between. CDR3 coding DNA: TGTGCCAGCAGCTTAGCGTTGGACGGGATCGGCTACGAGCAGTACTTC. This codes for CASSLALDGIGYEQYF.

CDR3 region: CASSSYSSGSHAGQFF. CDR3 coding DNA: TGTGCCAGCAGTTCCTACTCGAGCGGGAGTCACGCGGGGCAGTTCTTC. The gene calls are TRBV27 and TRBJ2-1; 8 bases are a match to TRBD2. V lost 4 bases, J lost 12 bases, and 17 bases stayed unmatched. Germline V lookup: CDR1 MNHEY, CDR2 SMNVEV (reference sequence). The CDR3 has 16 amino acids.

This CDR3 reads CASSEGSGGGTEAFF. CDR3 coding DNA: TGTGCCAGCAGTGAAGGGTCAGGGGGCGGCACTGAAGCTTTCTTT. The V and J genes are TRBV6-1 and TRBJ1-1; 8 bases line up with TRBD1. The CDR3 extends over 15 amino acids. Germline V CDR1 and CDR2: MNHNS, SASEGT. The ends lost 1 base at V and 4 bases at J; junction bases unmatched: 5.

This chain links TRBV9 with TRBJ1-1; TRBD1 matches at 10 bases. The junction had 2 bases not matched to a gene; V was cut back by 3 bases and J by 3 bases. Germline-derived CDR1 and CDR2 are SGDLS and YYNGEE. The CDR3 is 14 residues long. CDR3 sequence reads: CASSAGTGDTEAFF. The CDR3 nucleotides read TGTGCCAGCAGCGCCGGGACAGGGGACACTGAAGCTTTCTTT.

This chain links TRBV27 with TRBJ2-7, with TRBD1 identical over 8 bases. The CDR3 extends over 15 amino acids. Germline V gene lookup returns CDR1 MNHEY and CDR2 SMNVEV (reference sequence). V gave up 2 bases and J gave up 3 bases; unmatched junction bases: 6. The CDR3 DNA reads as TGTGCCAGCAGTTTAGGACAGGGTAGGGGCTACGAGCAGTACTTC. This gives the protein CASSLGQGRGYEQYF.

The genes are TRBV28 and TRBJ2-7, with TRBD2 matching over 7 bases. The germline V gene has CDR1 MDHEN and CDR2 SYDVKM. V gave up 2 bases and J gave up 4 bases; unmatched junction bases: 11. The CDR3 totals 16 residues. The CDR3 coding sequence is TGTGCCAGCAGTTTAGGTGGACTAGGGGTGGTGTACGAGCAGTACTTC. This gives the protein CASSLGGLGVVYEQYF.

The sample holds one count of this clone. V usage is TRBV28 and J usage is TRBJ2-7; TRBD1 matches at 7 bases. Germline V lookup: CDR1 MDHEN, CDR2 SYDVKM. The CDR3 covers 13 residues. J was trimmed by 3 bases and V by 6 bases; bases with no gene match: 5. CDR3 bases: TGTGCCAGCAGCCGCGACAGGGTCTACGAGCAGTACTTC. Translated: CASSRDRVYEQYF.